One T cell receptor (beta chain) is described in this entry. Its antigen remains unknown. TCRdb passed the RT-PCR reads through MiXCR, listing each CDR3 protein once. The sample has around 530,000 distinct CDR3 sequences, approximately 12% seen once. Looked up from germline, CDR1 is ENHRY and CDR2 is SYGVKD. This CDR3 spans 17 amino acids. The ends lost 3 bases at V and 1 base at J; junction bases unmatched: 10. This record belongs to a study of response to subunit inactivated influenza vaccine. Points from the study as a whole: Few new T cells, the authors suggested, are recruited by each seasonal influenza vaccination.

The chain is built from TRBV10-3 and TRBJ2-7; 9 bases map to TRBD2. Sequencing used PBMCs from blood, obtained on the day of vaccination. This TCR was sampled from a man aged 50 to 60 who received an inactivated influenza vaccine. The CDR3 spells CAISDPRGLAGSYEQYF. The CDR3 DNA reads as TGTGCCATCAGTGACCCGCGGGGGCTAGCGGGGTCCTACGAGCAGTACTTC.